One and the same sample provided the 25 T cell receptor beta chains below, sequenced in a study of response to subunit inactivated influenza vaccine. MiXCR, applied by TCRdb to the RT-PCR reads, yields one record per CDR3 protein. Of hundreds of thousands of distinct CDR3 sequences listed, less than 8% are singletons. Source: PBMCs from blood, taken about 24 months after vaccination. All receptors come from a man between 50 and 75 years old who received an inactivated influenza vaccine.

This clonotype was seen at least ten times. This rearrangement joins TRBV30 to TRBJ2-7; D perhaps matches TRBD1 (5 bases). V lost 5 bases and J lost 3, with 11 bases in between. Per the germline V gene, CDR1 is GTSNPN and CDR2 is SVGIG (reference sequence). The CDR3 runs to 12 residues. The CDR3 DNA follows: TGTGCCTGGGCCTTACAGGACTACGAGCAGTACTTC. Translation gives CAWALQDYEQYF.

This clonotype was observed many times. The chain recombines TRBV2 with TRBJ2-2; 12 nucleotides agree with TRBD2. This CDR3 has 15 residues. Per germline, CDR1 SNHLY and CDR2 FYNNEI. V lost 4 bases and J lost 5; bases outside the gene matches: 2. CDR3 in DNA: TGTGCCAGCAGTGTTGGACTAGCGGGGACCGGGGAGCTGTTTTTT. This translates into CASSVGLAGTGELFF.

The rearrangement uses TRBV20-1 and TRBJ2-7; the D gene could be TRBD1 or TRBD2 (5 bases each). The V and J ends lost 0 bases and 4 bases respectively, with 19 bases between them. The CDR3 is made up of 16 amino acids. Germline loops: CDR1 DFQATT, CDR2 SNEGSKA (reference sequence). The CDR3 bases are TGCAGTGCTAGAGATCTCGGGTGGGGGTCTCCTTACGAGCAGTACTTC. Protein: CSARDLGWGSPYEQYF.

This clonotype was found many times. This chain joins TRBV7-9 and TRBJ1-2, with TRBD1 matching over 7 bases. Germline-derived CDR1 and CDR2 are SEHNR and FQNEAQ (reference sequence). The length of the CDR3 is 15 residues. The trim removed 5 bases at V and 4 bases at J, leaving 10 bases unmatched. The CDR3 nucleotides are TGTGCCAGCAGCGAAGGACGACAGGGTTCCTATGGCTACACCTTC. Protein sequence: CASSEGRQGSYGYTF. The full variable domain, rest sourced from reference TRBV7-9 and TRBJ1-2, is DTGVSQNPRHKITKRGQNVTFRCDPISEHNRLYWYRQTLGQGPEFLTYFQNEAQLEKSRLLSDRFSAERPKGSFSTLEIQRTEQGDSAMYLCASSEGRQGSYGYTFGSGTRLTVV.

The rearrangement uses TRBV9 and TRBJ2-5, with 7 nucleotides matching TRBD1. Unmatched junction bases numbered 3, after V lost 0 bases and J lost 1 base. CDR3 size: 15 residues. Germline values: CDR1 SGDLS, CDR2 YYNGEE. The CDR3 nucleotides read TGTGCCAGCAGCGTAGTCTCAGGGGGCCAAGAGACCCAGTACTTC. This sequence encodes CASSVVSGGQETQYF.

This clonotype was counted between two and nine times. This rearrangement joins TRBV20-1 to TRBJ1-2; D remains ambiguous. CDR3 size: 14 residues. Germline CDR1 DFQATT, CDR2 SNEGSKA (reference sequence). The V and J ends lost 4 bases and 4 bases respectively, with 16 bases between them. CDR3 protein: CSAILEGPLYGYTF. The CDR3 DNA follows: TGCAGTGCTATTCTCGAGGGCCCGCTCTATGGCTACACCTTC.

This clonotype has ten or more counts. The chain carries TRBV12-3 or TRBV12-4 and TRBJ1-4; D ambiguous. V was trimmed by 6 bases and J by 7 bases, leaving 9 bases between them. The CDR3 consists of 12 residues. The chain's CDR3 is CASSPWGEKLFF. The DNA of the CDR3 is TGTGCCAGCAGCCCTTGGGGTGAAAAACTGTTTTTT.

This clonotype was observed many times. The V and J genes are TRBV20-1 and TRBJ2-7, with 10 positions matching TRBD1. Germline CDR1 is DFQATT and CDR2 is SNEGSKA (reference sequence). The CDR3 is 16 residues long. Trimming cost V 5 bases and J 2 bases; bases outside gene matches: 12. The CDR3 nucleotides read TGCAGTGCTTCCGGGACAGGGGTCCCTTATACCTACGAGCAGTACTTC. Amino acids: CSASGTGVPYTYEQYF.

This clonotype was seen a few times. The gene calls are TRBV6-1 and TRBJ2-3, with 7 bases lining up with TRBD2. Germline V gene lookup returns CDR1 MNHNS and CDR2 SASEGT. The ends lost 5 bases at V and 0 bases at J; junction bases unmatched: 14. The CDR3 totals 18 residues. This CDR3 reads CASSPSWAGETSTDTQYF. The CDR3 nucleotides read TGTGCCAGCAGTCCATCTTGGGCGGGGGAAACTAGCACAGATACGCAGTATTTT.

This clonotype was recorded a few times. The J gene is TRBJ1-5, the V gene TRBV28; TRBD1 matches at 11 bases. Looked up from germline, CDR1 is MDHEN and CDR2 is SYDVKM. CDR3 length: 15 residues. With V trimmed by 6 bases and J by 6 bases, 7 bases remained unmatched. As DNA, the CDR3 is TGTGCCAGCAGCTCGGGACAGGGGGACTTTCAGCCCCAGCATTTT. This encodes CASSSGQGDFQPQHF.

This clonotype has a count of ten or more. The CDR3 region has the DNA TGTGCCAGCAGCTTTTTGACAGGGCGGCGTACCGGGGAGCTGTTTTTT. Its protein is CASSFLTGRRTGELFF. The rearrangement uses TRBV5-6 and TRBJ2-2; 7 bases match TRBD1. Germline assignment: CDR1 SGHDT and CDR2 YYEEEE. V lost 2 bases and J lost 5; bases outside the gene matches: 9. CDR3 size: 16 residues.

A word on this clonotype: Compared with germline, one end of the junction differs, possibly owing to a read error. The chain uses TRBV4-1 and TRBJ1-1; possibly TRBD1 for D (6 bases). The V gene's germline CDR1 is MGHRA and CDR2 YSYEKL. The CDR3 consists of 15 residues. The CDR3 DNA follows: TGCGCCAGGAGCCAAGGAGGGGGACGGAACACCGAAGCTTTCTTT. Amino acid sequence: CARSQGGGRNTEAFF.

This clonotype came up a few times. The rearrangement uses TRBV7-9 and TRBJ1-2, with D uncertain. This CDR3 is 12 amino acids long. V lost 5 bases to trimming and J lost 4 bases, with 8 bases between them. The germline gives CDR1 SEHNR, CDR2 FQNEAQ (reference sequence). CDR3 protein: CASSQPPYGYTF. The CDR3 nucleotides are TGTGCCAGCAGCCAGCCCCCCTATGGCTACACCTTC.

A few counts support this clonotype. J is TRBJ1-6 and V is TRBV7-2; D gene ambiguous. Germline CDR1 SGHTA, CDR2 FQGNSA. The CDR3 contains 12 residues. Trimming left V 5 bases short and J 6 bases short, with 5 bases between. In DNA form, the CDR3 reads TGTGCCAGCAGCCGCATTAATTCACCCCTCCACTTT. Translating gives CASSRINSPLHF.

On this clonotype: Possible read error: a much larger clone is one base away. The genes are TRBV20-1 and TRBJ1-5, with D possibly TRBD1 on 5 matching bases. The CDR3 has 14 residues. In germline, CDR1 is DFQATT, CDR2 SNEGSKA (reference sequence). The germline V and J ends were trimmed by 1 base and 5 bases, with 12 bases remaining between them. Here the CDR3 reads CSARVTWGYQPQHF. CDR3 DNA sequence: TGCAGTGCTAGAGTGACATGGGGGTATCAGCCCCAGCATTTT.

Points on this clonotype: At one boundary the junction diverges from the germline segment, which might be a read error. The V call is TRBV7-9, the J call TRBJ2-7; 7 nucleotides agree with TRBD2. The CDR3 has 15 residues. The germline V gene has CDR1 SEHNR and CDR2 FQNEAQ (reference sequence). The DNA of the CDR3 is TGTGCCAGCAGCCTAGCGGTCACTAGGGCCTACGAGCAGTACTTC. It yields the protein CASSLAVTRAYEQYF.

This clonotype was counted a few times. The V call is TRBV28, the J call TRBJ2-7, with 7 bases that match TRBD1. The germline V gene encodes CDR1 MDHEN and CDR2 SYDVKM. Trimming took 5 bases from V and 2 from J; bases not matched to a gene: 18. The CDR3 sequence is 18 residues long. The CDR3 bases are TGTGCCAGCAGTCTCCCCCTTAACTTAGACAGGGTTACCTACGAGCAGTACTTC. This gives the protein CASSLPLNLDRVTYEQYF.

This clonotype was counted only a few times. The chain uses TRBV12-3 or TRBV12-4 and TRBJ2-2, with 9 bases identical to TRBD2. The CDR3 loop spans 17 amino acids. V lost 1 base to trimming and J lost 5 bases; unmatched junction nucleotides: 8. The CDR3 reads CASSLGVAGVWTGELFF. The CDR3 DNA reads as TGTGCCAGCAGTTTAGGGGTAGCGGGGGTATGGACCGGGGAGCTGTTTTTT.

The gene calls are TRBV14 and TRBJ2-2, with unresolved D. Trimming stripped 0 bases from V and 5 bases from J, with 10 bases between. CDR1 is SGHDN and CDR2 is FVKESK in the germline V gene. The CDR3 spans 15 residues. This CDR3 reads CASSQDLGWTGELFF. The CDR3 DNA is TGTGCCAGCAGCCAAGATCTTGGCTGGACCGGGGAGCTGTTTTTT.

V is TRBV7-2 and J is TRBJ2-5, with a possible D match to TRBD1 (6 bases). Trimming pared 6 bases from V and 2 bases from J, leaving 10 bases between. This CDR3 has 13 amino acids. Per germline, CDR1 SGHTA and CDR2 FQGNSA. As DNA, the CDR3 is TGTGCCAGCAGGCAAACAGGGCAAGAGACCCAGTACTTC. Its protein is CASRQTGQETQYF.

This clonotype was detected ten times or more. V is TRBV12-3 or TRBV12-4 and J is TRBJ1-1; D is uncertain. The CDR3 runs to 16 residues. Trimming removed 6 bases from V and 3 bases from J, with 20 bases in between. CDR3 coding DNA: TGTGCCAGCAGCTCGCTACCCATGGCTCTCCACACTGAAGCTTTCTTT. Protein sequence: CASSSLPMALHTEAFF.

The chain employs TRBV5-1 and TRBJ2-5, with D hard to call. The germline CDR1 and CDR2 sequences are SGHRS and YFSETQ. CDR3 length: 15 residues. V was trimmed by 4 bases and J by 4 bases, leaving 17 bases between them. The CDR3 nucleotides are TGCGCCAGCAGCCCCTCCCTCCTAGTTGTAGAGACCCAGTACTTC. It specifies CASSPSLLVVETQYF.

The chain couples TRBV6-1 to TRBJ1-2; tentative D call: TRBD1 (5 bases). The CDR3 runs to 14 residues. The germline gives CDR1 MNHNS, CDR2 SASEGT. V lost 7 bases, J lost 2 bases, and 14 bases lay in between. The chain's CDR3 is CASTGTTTNYGYTF. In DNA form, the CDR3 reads TGTGCCAGCACCGGGACTACCACGAACTATGGCTACACCTTC.

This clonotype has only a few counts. The CDR3 spells CASRMGQQNTIYF. DNA of the CDR3: TGTGCCAGCAGGATGGGACAACAAAACACCATATATTTT. The gene calls are TRBV7-2 and TRBJ1-3; D is perhaps TRBD1 (6 bases). This CDR3 is 13 amino acids long. The V end was cut by 6 bases, the J end by 6 bases, with 12 bases between. Germline CDR1 and CDR2: SGHTA and FQGNSA.

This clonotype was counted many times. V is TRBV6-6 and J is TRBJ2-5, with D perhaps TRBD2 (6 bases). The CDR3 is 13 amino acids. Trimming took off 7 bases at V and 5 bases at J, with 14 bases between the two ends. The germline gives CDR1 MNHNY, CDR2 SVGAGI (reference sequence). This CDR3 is CASTSTRVETQYF. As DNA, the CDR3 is TGTGCCAGCACCTCGACTAGAGTTGAGACCCAGTACTTC.